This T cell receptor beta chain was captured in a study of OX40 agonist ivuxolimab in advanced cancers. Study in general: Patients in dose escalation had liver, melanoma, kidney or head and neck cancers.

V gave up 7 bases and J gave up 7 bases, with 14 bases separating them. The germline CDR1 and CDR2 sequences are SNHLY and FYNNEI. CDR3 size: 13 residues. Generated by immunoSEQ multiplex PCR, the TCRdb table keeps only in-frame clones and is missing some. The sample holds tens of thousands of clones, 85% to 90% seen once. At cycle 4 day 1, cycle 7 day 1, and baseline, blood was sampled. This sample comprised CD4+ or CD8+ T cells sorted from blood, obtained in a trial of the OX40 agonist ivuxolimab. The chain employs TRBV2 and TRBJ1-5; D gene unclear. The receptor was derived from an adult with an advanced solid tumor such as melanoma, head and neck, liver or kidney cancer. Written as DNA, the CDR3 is TGTGCCAGCAAAAACCTAGGGTCACAGCCCCAGCATTTT. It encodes CASKNLGSQPQHF.